This T cell receptor (beta chain) appears in the sequencing data of a study of T-cell reconstitution after alpha-beta-depleted transplantation in children (dated by TCRdb to 2016 to 2018). Background on the whole study: Using TCR repertoire profiling, the study followed T-cell immune reconstitution in a quantitative way in children after TCRalphabeta/CD19-depleted allogeneic hematopoietic cell transplantation.

Turning to this clonotype: Its antigen remains unidentified. Per-base qualities were not stored, and no clone one base away is much larger.

The receptor library was made with PCR. The sequencing machine was an Illumina HiSeq 2500. To normalize quantification of the TCRbeta repertoire, the TCR libraries were built with molecular barcoding that relied on unique molecular identifiers. Using fastp at Q25 and MiXCR, TCRdb reprocessed the public reads and kept productive beta chains. A single entry per CDR3 protein holds the most common genes and DNA from its merged rows. The table for this sample lists some 490,000 distinct CDR3 sequences; around an eighth of them were counted only once. The top ten hold around 5.8% of the sample. Compared with germline, V lacks 6 bases and J lacks 5 bases; bases without a gene match: 11. CDR1 is given as MNHEY and CDR2 as SVGAGI, both from the germline V gene. The CDR3 contains 15 residues, cysteine and phenylalanine counted. CDR3 DNA is the only sequence kept; it has 45 bases, read in frame from the first base.

The sequence was collected from a human donor who donated a stem cell graft to a child with combined immunodeficiency. Sequencing was performed on PBMCs from the stem cell graft donor, taken from the stem cell graft. The V and J segments used are TRBV6-5 and TRBJ1-2; 8 central nucleotides agree with TRBD1. This receptor carries the CDR3 CASSIRRDRLYGYTF. The DNA reads as follows: TGTGCCAGCAGCATTCGCCGGGACAGGCTTTATGGCTACACCTTC.